The clone carrying this TCR beta chain was seen a handful of times. Its antigen is not identified. Unmatched junction bases numbered 2, after V lost 0 bases and J lost 4 bases. This CDR3 spans 15 amino acids. Germline CDR1 is GTSNPN and CDR2 is SVGIG (reference sequence). This sample is drawn from a study of cytomegalovirus exposure and HLA in healthy donors. Findings and limits, study-wide: Among TCR beta chains, those listed as cytomegalovirus-associated numbered about 160. Subsequent analysis showed first-cohort TCR clusters tending to co-occur in over a hundred validation repertoires. Specificity for CMV antigens was confirmed in vitro for a few of the CMV-associated chains. Rarity held for most TCR sequences, but there were some public TCRs that occurred in many donors.

The assay was immunoSEQ multiplex PCR, and TCRdb's table has in-frame clones only and misses some. The sample lists 150,000 to 200,000 clones, approximately 84% occurring once. The V gene is TRBV30, the J gene TRBJ2-1; 11 bases match TRBD2. The sequence derives from a man aged 18 to 29 in good health and CMV-seropositive. Sequenced: PBMCs. The CDR3 DNA follows: TGTGCCTGGAGTGTTGTAGCGGGAGGGTACAATGAGCAGTTCTTC. As protein: CAWSVVAGGYNEQFF.